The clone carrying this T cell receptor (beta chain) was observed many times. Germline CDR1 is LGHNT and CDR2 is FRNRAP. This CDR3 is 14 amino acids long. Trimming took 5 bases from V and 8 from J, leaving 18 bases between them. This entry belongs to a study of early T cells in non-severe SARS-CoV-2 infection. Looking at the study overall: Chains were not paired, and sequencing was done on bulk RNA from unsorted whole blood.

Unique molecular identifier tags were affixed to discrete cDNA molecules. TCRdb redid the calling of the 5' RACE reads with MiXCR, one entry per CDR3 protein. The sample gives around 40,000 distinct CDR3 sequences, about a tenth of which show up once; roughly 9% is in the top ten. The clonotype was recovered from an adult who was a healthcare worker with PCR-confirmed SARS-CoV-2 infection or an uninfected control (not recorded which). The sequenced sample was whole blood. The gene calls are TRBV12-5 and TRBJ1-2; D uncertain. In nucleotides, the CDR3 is TGTGCTAGTGGTCCCTCAGGCAGCTTGGGGGGCTACACCTTC. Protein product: CASGPSGSLGGYTF.